Detailed here is one T cell receptor (beta chain). Antigen unknown. Sequenced by immunoSEQ multiplex PCR; TCRdb stores in-frame clones only, minus some. Seen here are about 36,000 clones, 80% to 90% observed once, and the top ten hold almost 2%. This entry is derived from a study of T cell clonotyping in hematopoietic cell transplantation. Points from the study as a whole: At the given depth, recipient repertoires were over 97% de novo clonotypes. CD4 and CD8 repertoire contributions could not be separated without sorting. Broader posttransplant TCR repertoire diversity was predicted by graft donor and pretransplant recipient Inverse Simpson Index values. Recipient TCR diversity dropped after transplant; expanded clonotypes rose from day 30 to 180.

The sample comprised peripheral blood mononuclear cells. This sequence was found in a woman aged 40-49 years in good health. Some clones in this sample may be carry-over from other donors' samples.

CDR3 nucleotides: TGTGCCTGGAGCGTGATGCGGGGTGCTGGAAACACCATATATTTT. It is translated as CAWSVMRGAGNTIYF. The V call is TRBV30, the J call TRBJ1-3; no reliable D call. Germline V gives CDR1 GTSNPN, CDR2 SVGIG (reference sequence). Between the trimmed V and J ends, which lost 3 bases and 2 bases, there was a span of 14 bases. The CDR3 has 15 amino acids.